This T cell receptor beta chain derives from a study of cytomegalovirus exposure and HLA in healthy donors. Broader study findings: For TCR beta chains, V- and J-gene trimming was later linked to a missense DCLRE1C variant. In vitro assays verified that three CMV-associated chains recognized CMV antigens specifically. Earlier findings revealed that most TCR beta V segments proved productive either about 87% or about 30% of the time.

The CDR3 consists of 15 residues. Trimming at V came to 5 bases and at J to 4 bases, leaving 7 bases not matched to a gene. The germline CDR1 and CDR2 sequences are SGHRS and YFSETQ. As concerns this clone: Antigen: not known.

The primer mix had 60 Vbeta and 13 Jbeta primers. Here immunoSEQ multiplex PCR was the method, and the copy in TCRdb shows in-frame clones only, minus some. The sample contains approximately 220,000 clones, roughly 80% of which appear only once. The chain employs TRBV5-1 and TRBJ2-5, with 11 bases lining up with TRBD1. The sequence was collected from a man aged 30 to 39 in good health and CMV-seronegative. The sequenced sample was PBMCs. CDR3 sequence reads: CASSRSGTGGETQYF. CDR3 bases: TGCGCCAGCAGTCGATCCGGGACAGGGGGAGAGACCCAGTACTTC.